Listed below are T cell receptor beta chains from one sample, sequenced in a study of cytomegalovirus exposure and HLA in healthy donors. TCRdb's table, derived via immunoSEQ multiplex PCR, lists solely in-frame clones and lacks some. This repertoire shows fewer than 80,000 clones, roughly 69% found once; its top ten account for 6.9%. Sequencing was carried out using PBMCs. Receptor source: a woman aged 50 to 60 in good health and CMV-seropositive. Each CDR3 is given with its conserved first and last residue. The D gene is left open where the match is weak. Clone size is shown for a subset of rows, as once, few, many or a class of expanded clone.

V gene	clone size	D gene	J gene	CDR3 protein	CDR3 DNA
TRBV5-5	NA	TRBD2	TRBJ2-7	CASSASGGLYEQYF	TGTGCCAGCAGCGCAAGCGGGGGTCTCTACGAGCAGTACTTC
TRBV27	NA	NA	TRBJ1-1	CASSLTSVQGKAFF	TGTGCCAGCAGTTTAACTAGCGTCCAGGGGAAAGCTTTCTTT
TRBV5-1	NA	TRBD1	TRBJ1-4	CASSSQGTDEKLFF	TGCGCCAGCAGCTCACAGGGGACGGATGAAAAACTGTTTTTT
TRBV28	few	NA	TRBJ2-2	CASHEEVAGELFF	TGTGCCAGCCACGAAGAGGTCGCCGGGGAGCTGTTTTTT
TRBV2	once	NA	TRBJ1-5	CASSGPRRGQFNQPQHF	TGTGCCAGCAGTGGGCCCCGCCGTGGACAGTTTAATCAGCCCCAGCATTTT
TRBV27	NA	TRBD1	TRBJ1-2	CASSLGQGYGYTF	TGTGCCAGCAGTTTGGGACAGGGCTATGGCTACACCTTC
TRBV27	NA	NA	TRBJ2-7	CASSLSGAGAEQYF	TGTGCCAGCAGTTTATCGGGGGCCGGGGCCGAGCAGTACTTC
TRBV10-3	NA	NA	TRBJ2-7	CAISEQGDSYEQYF	TGTGCCATCAGTGAGCAGGGTGACTCCTACGAGCAGTACTTC
TRBV7-3	NA	NA	TRBJ2-3	CASSSTGPGTDTQYF	TGTGCCAGCAGCTCAACGGGCCCCGGCACAGATACGCAGTATTTT
TRBV28	NA	TRBD2	TRBJ2-5	CASSPRLAVQETQYF	TGTGCCAGCAGCCCAAGACTAGCGGTACAAGAGACCCAGTACTTC
TRBV11-2	NA	NA	TRBJ2-7	CASSLSGTDTYEQYF	TGTGCCAGCAGCTTGTCCGGGACTGATACCTACGAGCAGTACTTC
TRBV29-1	once	TRBD1	TRBJ2-1	CSTETGDNEQFF	TGCAGCACCGAGACAGGGGACAATGAGCAGTTCTTC
TRBV5-1	NA	NA	TRBJ1-2	CASSLGQVEYGYTF	TGCGCCAGCAGCTTGGGACAGGTGGAATATGGCTACACCTTC
TRBV7-9	NA	NA	TRBJ2-5	CASSPTGIRETQYF	TGTGCCAGCAGCCCAACAGGTATTAGAGAGACCCAGTACTTC
TRBV5-4	NA	NA	TRBJ1-4	CASSENPNEKLFF	TGTGCCAGCAGCGAGAATCCTAATGAAAAACTGTTTTTT
TRBV2	NA	TRBD1	TRBJ1-4	CASSGDRGDNEKLFF	TGTGCCAGCAGTGGCGACAGGGGGGATAATGAAAAACTGTTTTTT
TRBV11-2	few	NA	TRBJ2-2	CASSFLGTPGELFF	TGTGCCAGCAGCTTTCTCGGGACACCCGGGGAGCTGTTTTTT
TRBV5-4	few	TRBD2	TRBJ2-1	CASSLDSGGAREQFF	TGTGCCAGCAGCTTGGATAGCGGGGGGGCCCGCGAGCAGTTCTTC
TRBV30	NA	TRBD1	TRBJ2-2	CAWSSTRTGGDTGELFF	TGTGCCTGGAGTAGCACTCGGACAGGGGGTGATACCGGGGAGCTGTTTTTT
TRBV7-9	NA	NA	TRBJ1-5	CSSSFAGSNQPQHF	TGTTCCAGCAGCTTCGCAGGGAGCAATCAGCCCCAGCATTTT
TRBV7-9	NA	TRBD1	TRBJ1-1	CASSPQGATEAFF	TGTGCCAGCAGCCCACAGGGGGCAACTGAAGCTTTCTTT
TRBV9	NA	NA	TRBJ1-1	CASLGGSLEAFF	TGTGCCAGCTTAGGAGGGTCACTCGAAGCTTTCTTT
TRBV7-3	NA	NA	TRBJ2-3	CASSLDPGGAGDTQYF	TGTGCCAGCAGCTTGGATCCCGGGGGTGCAGGAGATACGCAGTATTTT
TRBV5-3	NA	TRBD1	TRBJ1-2	CARSLGDRGSGLDGYTF	TGTGCCAGAAGCTTGGGGGACAGGGGATCCGGCCTCGATGGCTACACCTTC
TRBV2	NA	TRBD1	TRBJ1-5	CASSAGQERGQPQHF	TGTGCCAGCAGCGCAGGACAGGAAAGGGGTCAGCCCCAGCATTTT
TRBV28	NA	NA	TRBJ2-1	CASSHDSSYNEQFF	TGTGCCAGCAGTCACGACAGTTCCTACAATGAGCAGTTCTTC
TRBV28	NA	TRBD1	TRBJ1-5	CASSGTGAVQPQHF	TGTGCCAGCAGCGGGACAGGGGCCGTTCAGCCCCAGCATTTT
TRBV11-1	NA	TRBD1	TRBJ1-2	CASSEGQGQYYGYTF	TGTGCCAGCAGCGAGGGACAGGGGCAGTACTATGGCTACACCTTC
TRBV9	few	TRBD1	TRBJ2-5	CASSWPGTGGEETQYF	TGTGCCAGCAGCTGGCCCGGGACAGGGGGCGAAGAGACCCAGTACTTC
TRBV7-9	NA	NA	TRBJ2-1	CGSGEQFF	TGTGGTTCGGGGGAGCAGTTCTTC
TRBV6-4	NA	TRBD1	TRBJ2-6	CASSDSTGAGANVLTF	TGTGCCAGCAGTGACTCGACAGGGGCTGGGGCCAACGTCCTGACTTTC
TRBV5-1	NA	TRBD1	TRBJ1-4	CASSSDREKLFF	TGCGCCAGCAGCTCGGACAGGGAAAAACTGTTTTTT
TRBV18	NA	NA	TRBJ1-2	CASSPLESYSHGYTF	TGTGCCAGCTCACCACTAGAGTCATACTCACATGGCTACACCTTC
TRBV6-5	NA	NA	TRBJ2-2	CASSRQGPRTGELFF	TGTGCCAGCAGCCGCCAGGGGCCGCGGACCGGGGAGCTGTTTTTT
TRBV15	NA	NA	TRBJ2-7	CATSRDEYEQYF	TGTGCCACCAGCAGAGATGAGTACGAGCAGTACTTC
TRBV9	NA	NA	TRBJ2-7	CASSPEVSDPYEQYF	TGTGCCAGCAGCCCCGAGGTATCCGACCCCTACGAGCAGTACTTC
TRBV5-1	NA	TRBD2	TRBJ2-1	CASTTAGLAGGGEQFF	TGCGCCAGCACTACGGCCGGACTAGCGGGGGGGGGTGAGCAGTTCTTC
TRBV19	NA	NA	TRBJ1-1	CASSILHQGTTEAFF	TGTGCCAGTAGTATCCTACACCAGGGGACCACTGAAGCTTTCTTT
TRBV6-5	NA	NA	TRBJ1-6	CASRRGGRENSPLHF	TGTGCCAGCAGAAGAGGAGGCAGAGAAAATTCACCCCTCCACTTT
TRBV28	NA	TRBD1	TRBJ1-1	CASSRDRGISNTEAFF	TGTGCCAGCAGCAGGGACAGGGGGATTTCGAACACTGAAGCTTTCTTT
TRBV7-9	NA	NA	TRBJ2-2	CASSLTDTGELFF	TGTGCCAGCAGCTTAACAGACACCGGGGAGCTGTTTTTT
TRBV21-1	NA	NA	TRBJ1-6	CASIRQGRDSSPLHF	TGTGCCAGCATCCGACAGGGAAGGGACTCTTCACCCCTCCACTTT
TRBV7-3	few	TRBD2	TRBJ2-3	CASSPLAGGESDTQYF	TGTGCCAGCAGCCCATTAGCGGGGGGTGAATCAGATACGCAGTATTTT